This T cell receptor beta chain emerged from a study of shared clonotypes between healthy human individuals. Findings and caveats of the study: Depth was large, yet rarefaction showed that sorted-subset sequencing was incomplete.

CD45RO-negative cells were positively selected for CCR7, leaving out terminally differentiated effector memory CD45RA+ cells. This clone was observed a few times. Its matching antigen is unknown. Within the sample, other DNA sequences also encode this same CDR3. The assay used deep level. The authors loaded around 220 ng DNA, about 30,000 T cell genomes, into sorted-subset replicate PCRs. TCRdb's table, derived via immunoSEQ multiplex PCR, lists solely in-frame clones and lacks some. The table records around 2,100,000 clones, roughly 95% of them present only once. Losses at the gene ends were 2 bases for V and 1 base for J; bases not matched to a gene: 2. Per germline, CDR1 SGHRS and CDR2 YFSETQ. The CDR3 has 14 residues.

The specimen sequenced was naive CD8+ T cells sorted from blood. The J gene is TRBJ1-1, the V gene TRBV5-1; 7 bases are a match to TRBD1. The sequence came from a man between 18 and 29 years old in good health. The CDR3 DNA reads as TGCGCCAGCAGCTTCCGACAGGGGAACACTGAAGCTTTCTTT. Protein product: CASSFRQGNTEAFF.